The rows below give T cell receptor beta chains drawn from one sample of a study of T cell responses to AZD1222 COVID-19 vaccine. Generated by immunoSEQ multiplex PCR, the TCRdb table keeps only in-frame clones and is missing some. The sample consists of approximately 150,000 clones, 85% to 95% of them appearing once. This specimen was peripheral blood, taken after recovery from COVID-19. These receptors were collected from an adult who had recovered from COVID-19. Each CDR3 is given with its conserved first and last residue. The D gene is left open where the match is weak. Where a row states a size, it is once, few, many or the class of an expanded clone; other rows omit it.

>.|TRBJ1-2|TRBV19|.
CASSVQKSSDGYTF
TGTGCCAGTAGTGTCCAAAAATCGAGCGATGGCTACACCTTC
>.|TRBJ2-7|TRBV12-3/TRBV12-4|.
CASSLKAPEQYF
TGTGCCAGCAGTTTAAAAGCGCCCGAGCAGTACTTC
>.|TRBJ1-6|TRBV4-2|TRBD1
CASSPGTGANSPLHF
TGTGCCAGCAGCCCCGGGACAGGGGCCAATTCACCCCTCCACTTT
>.|TRBJ2-1|TRBV11-1|TRBD2
CASSGTLAGVNEQFF
TGTGCCAGCAGCGGGACGCTAGCGGGAGTTAATGAGCAGTTCTTC
>.|TRBJ2-7|TRBV2|TRBD2
CASSGTSGIVNEQYF
TGTGCCAGCAGTGGGACTAGCGGGATAGTTAACGAGCAGTACTTC
>.|TRBJ1-4|TRBV13|.
CASSLRGVKLFF
TGTGCCAGCAGCCTGCGTGGAGTAAAACTGTTTTTT
>.|TRBJ1-6|TRBV7-9|.
CASSFFRGAGNSPLHF
TGTGCCAGCAGCTTCTTCAGGGGCGCCGGGAATTCACCCCTCCACTTT
>few|TRBJ1-2|TRBV13|TRBD1
CASSQTNPRGGVTYRDRDNGYTF
TGTGCCAGCAGCCAAACAAACCCGAGGGGCGGGGTAACTTACCGGGACAGGGATAATGGCTACACCTTC
>.|TRBJ2-7|TRBV28|.
CASSFRRDISYEQYF
TGTGCCAGCAGTTTCCGCCGGGACATTTCCTACGAGCAGTACTTC
>.|TRBJ2-7|TRBV9|TRBD1
CASSVRQGGYEQYF
TGTGCCAGCAGCGTACGACAGGGTGGTTACGAGCAGTACTTC
>.|TRBJ1-1|TRBV12-3/TRBV12-4|.
CASRFMNTEAFF
TGTGCCAGCAGGTTTATGAACACTGAAGCTTTCTTT
>.|TRBJ1-1|TRBV18|.
CASSPPPGPNTEAFF
TGTGCCAGCTCACCACCTCCGGGACCGAACACTGAAGCTTTCTTT
>.|TRBJ2-5|TRBV6-5|.
CASSPKETQYF
TGTGCCAGCAGTCCAAAAGAGACCCAGTACTTC
>.|TRBJ2-6|TRBV5-1|.
CASSFMDSPQVLTF
TGCGCCAGCAGCTTCATGGACTCCCCTCAGGTCCTGACTTTC
>.|TRBJ1-1|TRBV11-2|.
CASKSSGRGTEAFF
TGTGCCAGCAAAAGTTCCGGCAGGGGCACTGAAGCTTTCTTT
>.|TRBJ2-1|TRBV29-1|.
CSVALFGTLGDEQFF
TGCAGCGTAGCCCTTTTCGGGACCCTTGGGGATGAGCAGTTCTTC
>.|TRBJ2-7|TRBV5-5|.
CASSLVGYKEQYF
TGTGCCAGCAGCTTGGTTGGCTACAAGGAGCAGTACTTC
>.|TRBJ2-7|TRBV28|TRBD1
CASSRSGQYYEQYF
TGTGCCAGCAGCCGGTCGGGACAGTATTACGAGCAGTACTTC
>.|TRBJ1-5|TRBV20-1|.
CSASLGRDRQPQHF
TGCAGTGCTAGTTTGGGGCGCGATCGTCAGCCCCAGCATTTT
>.|TRBJ1-2|TRBV6-4|TRBD1
CASSDRAGYGYTF
TGTGCCAGCAGCGACAGGGCCGGCTATGGCTACACCTTC